Each of the 21 T cell receptor beta chains below was sequenced from the same sample in a study of lymphopenia after photon versus proton radiotherapy (dated by TCRdb to the late 2010s). The protocol used for the library was the immunoSEQ multiplex PCR assay. TCRdb carries this immuneACCESS record with in-frame sequences only. Its versions omit some clonotypes, under half of them owing to an unresolved V gene in the studies checked, with the rest unexplained. This sample holds 35,000 to 45,000 clones; around 86% were observed only once. The ten most abundant clones make up about 24% of the sample. Sample: peripheral blood, taken from a patient treated with proton-based radiotherapy. These receptors were taken from an older woman with pancreatic cancer.

In its sample, this clone was seen once. The chain recombines TRBV7-2 with TRBJ2-7; D might be TRBD2 (6 bases). From germline, CDR1 is SGHTA and CDR2 FQGNSA. Trimming took 3 bases from V and 3 from J, leaving 15 bases between them. CDR3 size: 15 residues. CDR3 amino acids: CASSLGEVGFYEQYF. The CDR3 DNA follows: TGTGCCAGCAGCTTGGGGGAGGTGGGCTTCTACGAGCAGTACTTC.

V gene TRBV28 combines with J gene TRBJ2-7; D is unresolved. Looked up from germline, CDR1 is MDHEN and CDR2 is SYDVKM. Between the trimmed V and J ends, which lost 6 bases and 4 bases, there was a span of 13 bases. CDR3 size: 13 residues. This CDR3 is CASSPDISYEQYF. CDR3 in DNA: TGTGCCAGCAGCCCCGACATTTCTTACGAGCAGTACTTC. The full variable domain, completed using reference TRBV28 and TRBJ2-7, is DVKVTQSSRYLVKRTGEKVFLECVQDMDHENMFWYRQDPGLGLRLIYFSYDVKMKEKGDIPEGYSVSREKKERFSLILESASTNQTSMYLCASSPDISYEQYFGPGTRLTVT.

In this sample, this clone turned up a few times. V usage is TRBV5-1 and J usage is TRBJ2-1; D unclear. In germline, CDR1 is SGHRS, CDR2 YFSETQ. This CDR3 is 16 amino acids long. The V and J ends lost 1 base and 7 bases respectively, with 18 bases between them. This chain's CDR3 is CASSLMVVSPTNEQFF. CDR3 in DNA: TGCGCCAGCAGCTTGATGGTGGTATCTCCTACAAATGAGCAGTTCTTC.

V usage is TRBV28 and J usage is TRBJ2-1; TRBD1 matches at 7 bases. CDR3 length equals 14 residues. CDR1 is MDHEN and CDR2 is SYDVKM in the germline V gene. Trimming took 5 bases from V and 9 from J; bases not matched to a gene: 10. CDR3 sequence (DNA): TGTGCCAGCAGTCAACCTACAGGGGCCGCTGAGCAGTTCTTC. This encodes CASSQPTGAAEQFF.

V gene TRBV27 combines with J gene TRBJ2-1, with 9 bases that match TRBD2. Germline lookup yields CDR1 MNHEY and CDR2 SMNVEV (reference sequence). The trim removed 3 bases at V and 0 bases at J, leaving 0 bases unmatched. The CDR3 contains 15 residues. The CDR3 protein is CASSFSGSSYNEQFF. The CDR3 DNA follows: TGTGCCAGCAGTTTTAGCGGGAGCTCCTACAATGAGCAGTTCTTC.

The chain couples TRBV30 to TRBJ1-1, with unresolved D. CDR1 and CDR2 from the germline V gene are GTSNPN and SVGIG (reference sequence). The V end lost 2 bases, the J end lost 2 bases, and 12 bases lay between the germline ends. CDR3 size: 14 residues. In DNA form, the CDR3 reads TGTGCCTGGAGTCCTCTAACACCTAACACTGAAGCTTTCTTT. It encodes CAWSPLTPNTEAFF.

This chain connects TRBV7-2 to TRBJ1-3; D ambiguous. V dropped 5 bases and J dropped 0 bases, with 17 bases sitting between them. This CDR3 is 17 amino acids long. Per germline, CDR1 SGHTA and CDR2 FQGNSA. In DNA form, the CDR3 reads TGTGCCAGCAGCCCGACGGGAGGGCCGAGCTCTGGAAACACCATATATTTT. Translated: CASSPTGGPSSGNTIYF.

This chain's CDR3 is CASRLPGISSGEQFF. CDR3 nucleotides: TGTGCCAGTAGGCTTCCCGGGATTTCGTCAGGTGAGCAGTTCTTC. The genes are TRBV6-1 and TRBJ2-1; D is possibly TRBD2 (5 bases). Per germline, CDR1 MNHNS and CDR2 SASEGT. V was cut by 9 bases and J by 9 bases, with 24 bases left in between. This CDR3 has 15 amino acids.

J is TRBJ2-7 and V is TRBV11-2; D might be TRBD1 (6 bases). Trimming left V 4 bases short and J 5 bases short, with 18 bases between. The CDR3 runs 15 residues. Germline V CDR1 and CDR2: SGHAT, FQNNGV. CDR3 in amino acids: CASSSGQIGGDEQYF. The CDR3 bases are TGTGCCAGCAGCTCAGGACAGATTGGTGGGGACGAGCAGTACTTC.

The J gene is TRBJ2-5, the V gene TRBV5-1; weak D call: TRBD1 (6 bases). Germline V CDR1 and CDR2: SGHRS, YFSETQ. The CDR3 sequence is 15 residues long. Trimming removed 0 bases at V and 4 bases at J, with 13 bases between. For the CDR3, the DNA is TGCGCCAGCAGCTTGGGAACAGGGCGGAGAGAGACCCAGTACTTC. This encodes CASSLGTGRRETQYF.

This chain joins TRBV9 and TRBJ2-7; 14 bases match TRBD2. Germline values: CDR1 SGDLS, CDR2 YYNGEE. The CDR3 is 16 residues long. The ends lost 3 bases at V and 4 bases at J; junction bases unmatched: 6. The CDR3 DNA follows: TGTGCCAGCAGCGAGACTAGCGGGAGGGCCATGTACGAGCAGTACTTC. Residues: CASSETSGRAMYEQYF.

As to this clone: The germline gene is not matched at one end of the junction; a read error may be the cause. The rearrangement uses TRBV7-7 and TRBJ2-5, with D maybe TRBD2 (6 bases). Germline V lookup: CDR1 SSHAT, CDR2 FNYEAQ (reference sequence). CDR3 length: 13 amino acids. CDR3: CASSPNRGETQYF. CDR3 DNA sequence: TGTGCTAGCAGTCCGAATCGGGGGGAGACCCAGTACTTC.

V and J are TRBV18 and TRBJ2-5, with D possibly TRBD1 on 6 matching bases. This CDR3 has 14 residues. Trimming removed 6 bases from V and 2 bases from J, with 13 bases in between. Germline-derived CDR1 and CDR2 are KGHSH and LQKENI. CDR3 coding DNA: TGTGCCAGCTCGCCCGGGACAAATCAAGAGACCCAGTACTTC. Its protein is CASSPGTNQETQYF.

V usage is TRBV6-5 and J usage is TRBJ1-5; D uncertain. The CDR3 covers 13 residues. Per the germline V gene, CDR1 is MNHEY and CDR2 is SVGAGI. Trimming removed 6 bases at V and 4 bases at J, with 10 bases between. The CDR3 sequence is CASRRRTNQPQHF. The CDR3 DNA follows: TGTGCCAGCAGACGGCGCACGAATCAGCCCCAGCATTTT.

This clone was detected once. The chain links TRBV19 to TRBJ1-1; a weak D match, TRBD1 (6 bases). The germline V gene has CDR1 LNHDA and CDR2 SQIVND (reference sequence). Trimming took off 7 bases at V and 3 bases at J, with 9 bases between the two ends. CDR3 length: 12 amino acids. This chain's CDR3 is CASIGQYTEAFF. As DNA, the CDR3 is TGTGCCAGTATTGGACAGTACACTGAAGCTTTCTTT.

The DNA of the CDR3 is TGTGCCAGCAGCCTTAGGACTAGCGGGAATGAGCAGTTCTTC. Its translation is CASSLRTSGNEQFF. The chain carries TRBV13 and TRBJ2-1; TRBD2 agrees at 11 bases. The ends lost 5 bases at V and 7 bases at J; junction bases unmatched: 4. This CDR3 has 14 amino acids. Per the germline V gene, CDR1 is PRHDT and CDR2 is FYEKMQ (reference sequence).

This clone was observed once. The chain carries TRBV7-2 and TRBJ1-1; D unclear. CDR1 and CDR2 (germline): SGHTA, FQGNSA. V dropped 1 base and J dropped 10 bases, with 13 bases sitting between them. This CDR3 contains 13 residues. Written as DNA, the CDR3 is TGTGCCAGCAGCTTAGGAAGTTTTGGTGGAGCTTTCTTT. Residues: CASSLGSFGGAFF.

This rearrangement joins TRBV7-2 to TRBJ2-3, with D tentatively TRBD1 (6 bases). In germline, CDR1 is SGHTA, CDR2 FQGNSA. CDR3 length equals 14 residues. Trimming cost V 1 base and J 4 bases, with 9 bases left between them. The CDR3 bases are TGTGCCAGCAGCTTAGTCCACAGGGCAGATACGCAGTATTTT. Protein product: CASSLVHRADTQYF.

The chain has TRBV19 and TRBJ1-5, with D perhaps TRBD1 (6 bases). CDR1 and CDR2 from the germline V gene are LNHDA and SQIVND (reference sequence). The CDR3 has 13 amino acids. Deletions cut 7 bases from V and 5 bases from J, with 12 bases between. CDR3 nucleotides: TGTGCCAGTACAATACAGGGATATCAGCCCCAGCATTTT. Its translation is CASTIQGYQPQHF.

This clone has a handful of counts. The chain recombines TRBV21-1 with TRBJ1-1. TRBV21-1 is listed as a pseudogene. The CDR3 is 16 amino acids. The DNA for the CDR3 is TGTGCCAGCACCCTATTCCGGGACCGCGGAAACACTGAAGCTTTCTTT. As protein: CASTLFRDRGNTEAFF.

The chain links TRBV28 to TRBJ2-2; D may correspond to TRBD1 or TRBD2 (6 bases each). The CDR3 spans 15 residues. Germline V gene sequence: CDR1 MDHEN, CDR2 SYDVKM. Between the trimmed V and J ends, which lost 6 bases and 5 bases, there was a span of 16 bases. CDR3: CASSPRGGRTGELFF. CDR3 DNA sequence: TGTGCCAGCAGCCCTAGAGGGGGGCGGACCGGGGAGCTGTTTTTT. The full variable domain, rest sourced from reference TRBV28 and TRBJ2-2, is DVKVTQSSRYLVKRTGEKVFLECVQDMDHENMFWYRQDPGLGLRLIYFSYDVKMKEKGDIPEGYSVSREKKERFSLILESASTNQTSMYLCASSPRGGRTGELFFGEGSRLTVL.